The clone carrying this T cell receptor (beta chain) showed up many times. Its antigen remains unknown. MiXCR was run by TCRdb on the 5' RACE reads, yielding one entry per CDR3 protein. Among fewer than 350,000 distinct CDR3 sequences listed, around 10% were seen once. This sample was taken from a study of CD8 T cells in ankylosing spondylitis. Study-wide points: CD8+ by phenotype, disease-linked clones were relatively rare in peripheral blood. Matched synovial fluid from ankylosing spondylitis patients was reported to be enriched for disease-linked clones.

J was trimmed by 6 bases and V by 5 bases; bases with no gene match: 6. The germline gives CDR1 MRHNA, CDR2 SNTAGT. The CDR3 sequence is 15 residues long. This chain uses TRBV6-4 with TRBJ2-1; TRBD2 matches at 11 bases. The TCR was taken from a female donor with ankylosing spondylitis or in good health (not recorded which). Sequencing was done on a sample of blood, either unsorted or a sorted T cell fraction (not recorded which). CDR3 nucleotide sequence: TGTGCCAGCAGTCTCGATGGACTAGCGGGCAATGAGCAGTTCTTC. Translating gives CASSLDGLAGNEQFF.